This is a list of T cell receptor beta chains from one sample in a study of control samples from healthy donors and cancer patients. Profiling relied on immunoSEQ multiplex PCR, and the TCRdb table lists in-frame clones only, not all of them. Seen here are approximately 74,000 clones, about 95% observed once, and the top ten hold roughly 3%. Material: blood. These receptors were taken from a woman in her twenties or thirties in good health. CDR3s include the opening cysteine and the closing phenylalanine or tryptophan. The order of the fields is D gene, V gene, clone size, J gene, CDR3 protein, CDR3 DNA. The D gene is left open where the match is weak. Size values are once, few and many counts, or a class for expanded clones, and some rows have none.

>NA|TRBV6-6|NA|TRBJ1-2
CASSYSGTSGYTF
TGTGCCAGCAGTTACTCTGGTACGAGTGGCTACACCTTC
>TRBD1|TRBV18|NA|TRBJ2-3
CASSLEGAAQYF
TGTGCCAGCTCCCTTGAGGGGGCCGCGCAGTATTTT
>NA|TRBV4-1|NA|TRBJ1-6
CASSQMWAGNNSPLHF
TGCGCCAGCAGCCAAATGTGGGCAGGGAATAATTCACCCCTCCACTTT
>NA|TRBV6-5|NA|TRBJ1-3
CASSPPGTGNTIYF
TGTGCCAGCAGTCCGCCGGGGACTGGAAACACCATATATTTT
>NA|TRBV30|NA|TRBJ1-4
CAWSVLNEKLFF
TGTGCCTGGAGTGTACTGAATGAAAAACTGTTTTTT
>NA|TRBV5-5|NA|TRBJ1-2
CASSLPKSNYGYTF
TGTGCCAGCAGCTTACCGAAATCGAACTATGGCTACACCTTC
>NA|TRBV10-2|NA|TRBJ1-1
CASSEFSMNTEAFF
TGCGCCAGCAGTGAGTTCAGCATGAACACTGAAGCTTTCTTT
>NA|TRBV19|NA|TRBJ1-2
CASSIGRRQGGYGYTF
TGTGCCAGTAGTATAGGTCGCCGCCAGGGAGGGTATGGCTACACCTTC
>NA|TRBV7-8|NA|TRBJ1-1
CASSRNGGAGVDTEAFF
TGTGCCAGCAGCCGTAACGGGGGGGCAGGGGTCGACACTGAAGCTTTCTTT
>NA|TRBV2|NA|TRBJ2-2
CASTGDGELFF
TGTGCCAGCACGGGGGACGGGGAGCTGTTTTTT
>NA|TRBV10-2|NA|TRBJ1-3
CASSGTAGNTIYF
TGCGCCAGCAGTGGGACAGCTGGAAACACCATATATTTT
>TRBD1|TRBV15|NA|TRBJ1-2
CATSRGQGAVGYTF
TGTGCCACCAGCAGAGGACAGGGGGCGGTTGGCTACACCTTC
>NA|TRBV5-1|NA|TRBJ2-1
CASSLTINEQFF
TGCGCCAGCAGCTTGACTATTAATGAGCAGTTCTTC
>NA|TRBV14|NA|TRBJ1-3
CASSQSRASGPYF
TGTGCCAGCAGCCAAAGTAGGGCCTCAGGGCCATATTTT
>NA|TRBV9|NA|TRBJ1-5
CASSPSGRQPQHF
TGTGCCAGCAGCCCATCGGGGCGACAGCCCCAGCATTTT
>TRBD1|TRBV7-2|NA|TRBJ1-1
CASSLDRGTEAFF
TGTGCCAGCAGCTTAGACAGGGGCACTGAAGCTTTCTTT
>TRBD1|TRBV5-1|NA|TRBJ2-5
CASSSRTGMEETQYF
TGCGCCAGCAGCTCTCGGACAGGAATGGAAGAGACCCAGTACTTC
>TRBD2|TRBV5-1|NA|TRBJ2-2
CATSLAWLAGASTGELFF
TGCGCCACCAGCCTCGCTTGGCTAGCGGGGGCCAGCACCGGGGAGCTGTTTTTT
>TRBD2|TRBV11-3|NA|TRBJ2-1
CASSLETSGGYNEQFF
TGTGCCAGCAGCTTAGAAACCAGCGGGGGGTACAATGAGCAGTTCTTC
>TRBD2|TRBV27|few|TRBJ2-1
CATWRGGQEEQFF
TGTGCCACCTGGCGGGGGGGCCAGGAGGAGCAGTTCTTC
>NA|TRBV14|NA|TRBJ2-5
CASSQGAGLETQYF
TGTGCCAGCAGCCAAGGGGCAGGGTTGGAGACCCAGTACTTC
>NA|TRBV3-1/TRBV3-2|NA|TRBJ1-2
CASSQGVVLQQRYYGYTF
TGTGCCAGCAGCCAAGGGGTAGTATTACAGCAACGGTACTATGGCTACACCTTC
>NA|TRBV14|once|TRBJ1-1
CASSQDRVRGATFF
TGTGCCAGCAGCCAAGACCGGGTCCGCGGGGCGACTTTCTTT
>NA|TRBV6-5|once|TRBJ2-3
CASMETPGTDTQYF
TGTGCCAGCATGGAGACTCCTGGCACAGATACGCAGTATTTT
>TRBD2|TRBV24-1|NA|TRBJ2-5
CATSDPLAGVEETQYF
TGTGCCACCAGTGACCCACTAGCGGGTGTGGAAGAGACCCAGTACTTC
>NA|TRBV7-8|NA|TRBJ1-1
CASSLVGGNTEAFF
TGTGCCAGCAGCTTAGTCGGGGGGAACACTGAAGCTTTCTTT
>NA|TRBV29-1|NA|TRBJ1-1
CSVETRVGGTEAFF
TGCAGCGTTGAAACCCGGGTAGGAGGCACTGAAGCTTTCTTT
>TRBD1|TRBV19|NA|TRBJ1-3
CASSYRGGSGNTIYF
TGTGCCAGTAGTTACAGGGGCGGCAGTGGAAACACCATATATTTT
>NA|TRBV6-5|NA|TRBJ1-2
CASSYSLGSSSYGYTF
TGTGCCAGCAGTTACTCGTTAGGGAGTTCTTCCTATGGCTACACCTTC
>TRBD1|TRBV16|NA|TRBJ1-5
CASSHGQGNLYSNQPQHF
TGTGCCAGCAGCCACGGACAGGGAAACCTTTATAGCAATCAGCCCCAGCATTTT
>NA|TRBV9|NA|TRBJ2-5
CASSVVPSETQYF
TGTGCCAGCAGCGTAGTCCCTAGTGAGACCCAGTACTTC
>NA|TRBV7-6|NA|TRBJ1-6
CASSLYLGGGSNSPLHF
TGTGCCAGCAGCTTATACCTGGGGGGGGGCTCGAATTCACCCCTCCACTTT
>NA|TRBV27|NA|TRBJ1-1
CASSLVRGGGTEAFF
TGTGCCAGCAGTTTAGTGAGGGGAGGTGGCACTGAAGCTTTCTTT
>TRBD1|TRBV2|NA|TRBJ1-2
CASREQGGTVYTF
TGTGCCAGCAGAGAACAGGGGGGCACGGTCTACACCTTC
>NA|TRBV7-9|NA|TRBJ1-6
CASSSYSPLHF
TGTGCCAGCAGCTCTTATTCACCCCTCCACTTT
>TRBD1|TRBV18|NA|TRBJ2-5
CASSPGQGSETQYF
TGTGCCAGCTCACCCGGACAGGGTTCAGAGACCCAGTACTTC
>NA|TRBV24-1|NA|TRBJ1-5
CATSDSRSGGINQPQHF
TGTGCCACCAGTGATTCTCGTAGTGGAGGGATAAATCAGCCCCAGCATTTT
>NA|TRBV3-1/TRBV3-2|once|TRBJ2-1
CASSHSGGGNEQFF
TGTGCCAGCAGCCATTCAGGGGGGGGGAATGAGCAGTTCTTC
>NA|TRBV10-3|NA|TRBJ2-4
CAISDDIAKNIQYF
TGTGCCATCAGTGACGATATAGCCAAAAACATTCAGTACTTC
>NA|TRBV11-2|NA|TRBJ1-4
CASSYQGRNEKLFF
TGTGCCAGCAGCTACCAGGGGCGTAATGAAAAACTGTTTTTT
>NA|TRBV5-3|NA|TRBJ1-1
CARSLARGGGTEAFF
TGTGCCAGAAGCTTGGCCAGGGGTGGCGGCACTGAAGCTTTCTTT
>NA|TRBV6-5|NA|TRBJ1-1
CASSYGSIDYEAFF
TGTGCCAGCAGTTACGGATCCATTGACTATGAAGCTTTCTTT
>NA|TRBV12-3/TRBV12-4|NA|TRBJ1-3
CASSLNPGNTIYF
TGTGCCAGCAGTTTAAATCCTGGAAACACCATATATTTT
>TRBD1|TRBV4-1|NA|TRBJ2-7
CASSQPGQEDEQYF
TGCGCCAGCAGCCAACCAGGACAGGAGGACGAGCAGTACTTC
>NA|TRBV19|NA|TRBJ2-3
CASSGRGARTDTQYF
TGTGCCAGTAGTGGCCGGGGGGCCCGAACAGATACGCAGTATTTT
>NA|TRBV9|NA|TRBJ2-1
CASSAPPGNEQFF
TGTGCCAGCAGCGCCCCCCCAGGAAATGAGCAGTTCTTC
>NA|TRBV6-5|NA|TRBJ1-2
CASSLPGGTGYTF
TGTGCCAGCAGTCTGCCAGGTGGGACCGGCTACACCTTC
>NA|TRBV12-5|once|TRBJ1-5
CASARQASAAQHF
TGTGCTAGTGCCCGGCAGGCCAGCGCGGCCCAGCATTTT
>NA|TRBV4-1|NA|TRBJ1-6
CASRGIGAGNSPLHF
TGCGCCTCACGCGGGATCGGAGCCGGTAATTCACCCCTCCACTTT
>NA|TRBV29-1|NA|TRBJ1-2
CSVEDLTGPGYGYTF
TGCAGCGTTGAAGACCTCACCGGGCCGGGCTATGGCTACACCTTC
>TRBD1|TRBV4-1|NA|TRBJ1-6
CASSPDRGRSYNSPLHF
TGCGCCAGCAGCCCGGACAGGGGAAGATCCTATAATTCACCCCTCCACTTT
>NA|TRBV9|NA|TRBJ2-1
CASSVAPSPAHEQFF
TGTGCCAGCAGCGTAGCCCCATCGCCCGCCCATGAGCAGTTCTTC
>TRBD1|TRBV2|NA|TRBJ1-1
CASRDTGGGEAFF
TGTGCCAGCAGAGATACAGGGGGCGGTGAAGCTTTCTTT
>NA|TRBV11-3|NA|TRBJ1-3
CASSSTGGNTIYF
TGTGCCAGCAGCTCCACAGGGGGAAACACCATATATTTT
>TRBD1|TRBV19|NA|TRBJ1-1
CATRGQGTEAFF
TGTGCCACCAGGGGGCAGGGCACTGAAGCTTTCTTT
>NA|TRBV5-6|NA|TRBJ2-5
CASSFVGGETQYF
TGTGCCAGCAGCTTTGTGGGGGGTGAGACCCAGTACTTC